This is a list of T cell receptor beta chains from one sample in a study of TIL therapy for anti-PD-1-resistant metastatic lung cancer. Clones were read by immunoSEQ multiplex PCR, and TCRdb kept only the in-frame ones, dropping some. Of 57,000 or so clones detected, roughly 87% appear once; the ten largest clones hold just over 2.5%. Here the sequenced sample was blood, taken at baseline. These receptors all come from a person aged 25 to 80 with non-small cell lung cancer. The CDR3 runs from the conserved cysteine through the conserved F or W. Each record gives: J gene, clone size, D gene, V gene, CDR3 protein, CDR3 DNA. A D gene is named only where the DNA matches it firmly. Clone size is not always given. Where it is, it says once, few, many or a class for expanded clones.

J gene: TRBJ1-1; clone size: -; D gene: -; V gene: TRBV18; CDR3 protein: CASSPPIETAGAFF; CDR3 DNA: TGTGCCAGCTCACCCCCGATCGAGACCGCGGGAGCTTTCTTT
J gene: TRBJ2-1; clone size: -; D gene: TRBD1; V gene: TRBV5-6; CDR3 protein: CASSLVGGLHNEQFF; CDR3 DNA: TGTGCCAGCAGCTTGGTAGGGGGCCTCCACAATGAGCAGTTCTTC
J gene: TRBJ2-1; clone size: -; D gene: -; V gene: TRBV28; CDR3 protein: CASTPGPRNEQFF; CDR3 DNA: TGTGCCAGCACCCCCGGGCCTAGGAATGAGCAGTTCTTC
J gene: TRBJ1-2; clone size: -; D gene: -; V gene: TRBV12-5; CDR3 protein: CASGSLPTPENYGYTF; CDR3 DNA: TGTGCTAGTGGCTCCCTCCCGACCCCCGAGAACTATGGCTACACCTTC
J gene: TRBJ2-7; clone size: -; D gene: TRBD2; V gene: TRBV5-6; CDR3 protein: CASSFISGAYEQYF; CDR3 DNA: TGTGCCAGCAGCTTTATTAGCGGGGCCTACGAGCAGTACTTC
J gene: TRBJ2-7; clone size: -; D gene: TRBD1; V gene: TRBV11-3; CDR3 protein: CASSAGQGYEQYF; CDR3 DNA: TGTGCCAGCAGCGCAGGACAGGGCTACGAGCAGTACTTC
J gene: TRBJ2-6; clone size: -; D gene: -; V gene: TRBV24-1; CDR3 protein: CATSMGASGANVLTF; CDR3 DNA: TGTGCCACCAGTATGGGGGCTTCTGGGGCCAACGTCCTGACTTTC
J gene: TRBJ2-5; clone size: -; D gene: TRBD2; V gene: TRBV3-1/TRBV3-2; CDR3 protein: CASRFGGAVSQYF; CDR3 DNA: TGTGCCAGCAGGTTCGGGGGGGCGGTTTCCCAGTACTTC
J gene: TRBJ1-1; clone size: -; D gene: -; V gene: TRBV5-1; CDR3 protein: CASTLGVGTEAFF; CDR3 DNA: TGCGCCAGCACCTTGGGCGTCGGCACTGAAGCTTTCTTT
J gene: TRBJ1-4; clone size: once; D gene: TRBD1; V gene: TRBV7-7; CDR3 protein: CASSFSDRGNEKLFF; CDR3 DNA: TGTGCCAGCAGCTTTAGTGACAGGGGCAATGAAAAACTGTTTTTT
J gene: TRBJ2-2; clone size: -; D gene: -; V gene: TRBV28; CDR3 protein: CASSLADREGGELFF; CDR3 DNA: TGTGCCAGCAGTTTAGCCGACAGGGAGGGCGGGGAGCTGTTTTTT
J gene: TRBJ1-1; clone size: -; D gene: -; V gene: TRBV7-2; CDR3 protein: CASSLAGLDILRRTEAFF; CDR3 DNA: TGTGCCAGCAGCTTAGCGGGCCTGGACATCCTAAGGAGGACTGAAGCTTTCTTT
J gene: TRBJ1-4; clone size: -; D gene: -; V gene: TRBV9; CDR3 protein: CASSPRKTGVPLTNEKLFF; CDR3 DNA: TGTGCCAGCAGCCCACGGAAGACAGGTGTTCCTCTGACTAATGAAAAACTGTTTTTT
J gene: TRBJ2-7; clone size: -; D gene: TRBD1; V gene: TRBV11-2; CDR3 protein: CASSLREGTVYPYEQYF; CDR3 DNA: TGTGCCAGCAGCCTTAGAGAAGGGACAGTATACCCTTACGAGCAGTACTTC
J gene: TRBJ1-1; clone size: -; D gene: TRBD1; V gene: TRBV27; CDR3 protein: CASKDRVNTEAFF; CDR3 DNA: TGTGCCAGCAAAGACAGGGTGAACACTGAAGCTTTCTTT
J gene: TRBJ1-1; clone size: -; D gene: -; V gene: TRBV2; CDR3 protein: CASSEVYRANTEAFF; CDR3 DNA: TGTGCCAGCAGTGAAGTTTATCGGGCGAACACTGAAGCTTTCTTT
J gene: TRBJ1-2; clone size: -; D gene: -; V gene: TRBV6-5; CDR3 protein: CASSEIVGYYGYTF; CDR3 DNA: TGTGCCAGCAGCGAGATCGTGGGCTACTATGGCTACACCTTC
J gene: TRBJ1-4; clone size: -; D gene: TRBD1; V gene: TRBV5-1; CDR3 protein: CASSPWTGTGGRFEKLFF; CDR3 DNA: TGCGCCAGCAGCCCTTGGACCGGGACAGGGGGGAGATTTGAAAAACTGTTTTTT
J gene: TRBJ2-7; clone size: -; D gene: TRBD2; V gene: TRBV5-6; CDR3 protein: CASLGWSGNEQYF; CDR3 DNA: TGTGCCAGCCTGGGATGGAGCGGGAACGAGCAGTACTTC
J gene: TRBJ2-3; clone size: -; D gene: -; V gene: TRBV19; CDR3 protein: CASSRDRNLFTDTQYF; CDR3 DNA: TGTGCCAGTAGCCGGGACCGAAATCTCTTCACAGATACGCAGTATTTT
J gene: TRBJ1-5; clone size: -; D gene: -; V gene: TRBV27; CDR3 protein: CASSYGSNQPQHF; CDR3 DNA: TGTGCCAGCAGTTACGGAAGCAATCAGCCCCAGCATTTT
J gene: TRBJ2-3; clone size: -; D gene: -; V gene: TRBV6-1; CDR3 protein: CASSETGRTDTQYF; CDR3 DNA: TGTGCCAGCAGTGAAACAGGCCGCACAGATACGCAGTATTTT
J gene: TRBJ2-1; clone size: -; D gene: -; V gene: TRBV28; CDR3 protein: CASSPPPGRDRHYNEQFF; CDR3 DNA: TGTGCCAGCAGCCCCCCCCCGGGGCGGGACCGTCACTACAATGAGCAGTTCTTC
J gene: TRBJ2-1; clone size: -; D gene: -; V gene: TRBV4-1; CDR3 protein: CAGRRTALDNEQFF; CDR3 DNA: TGCGCCGGACGGAGGACCGCCTTAGACAATGAGCAGTTCTTC
J gene: TRBJ1-1; clone size: once; D gene: -; V gene: TRBV19; CDR3 protein: CASSLISGNTEAFF; CDR3 DNA: TGTGCCAGTAGTCTCATCTCGGGAAACACTGAAGCTTTCTTT
J gene: TRBJ1-6; clone size: -; D gene: -; V gene: TRBV5-5; CDR3 protein: CASSPLETNSPLHF; CDR3 DNA: TGTGCCAGCAGCCCTCTAGAGACGAATTCACCCCTCCACTTT
J gene: TRBJ1-2; clone size: -; D gene: TRBD1; V gene: TRBV6-5; CDR3 protein: CASSYSQGPGGYGYTF; CDR3 DNA: TGTGCCAGCAGTTACTCGCAGGGGCCAGGGGGCTATGGCTACACCTTC
J gene: TRBJ2-7; clone size: -; D gene: -; V gene: TRBV6-5; CDR3 protein: CASSDWDEQYF; CDR3 DNA: TGTGCCAGCTCGGACTGGGACGAGCAGTACTTC
J gene: TRBJ2-5; clone size: few; D gene: -; V gene: TRBV19; CDR3 protein: CASSMGTETQYF; CDR3 DNA: TGTGCCAGTAGTATGGGGACCGAGACCCAGTACTTC
J gene: TRBJ2-1; clone size: -; D gene: TRBD2; V gene: TRBV27; CDR3 protein: CASSSRLAGGYNEQFF; CDR3 DNA: TGTGCCAGCAGTTCCCGTCTAGCGGGAGGATACAATGAGCAGTTCTTC
J gene: TRBJ2-6; clone size: once; D gene: -; V gene: TRBV27; CDR3 protein: CASSLLSSGANVLTF; CDR3 DNA: TGTGCCAGCAGTTTATTGTCATCTGGGGCCAACGTCCTGACTTTC
J gene: TRBJ1-5; clone size: -; D gene: TRBD1; V gene: TRBV2; CDR3 protein: CASSLEGQGGQPQHF; CDR3 DNA: TGTGCCAGCAGCCTTGAGGGACAGGGCGGTCAGCCCCAGCATTTT
J gene: TRBJ1-2; clone size: -; D gene: -; V gene: TRBV5-6; CDR3 protein: CASSLGRITANYGYTF; CDR3 DNA: TGTGCCAGCAGCTTGGGAAGGATTACAGCTAACTATGGCTACACCTTC
J gene: TRBJ2-7; clone size: few; D gene: TRBD1; V gene: TRBV27; CDR3 protein: CASSWPGQGLWEQYF; CDR3 DNA: TGTGCCAGCAGTTGGCCGGGACAGGGGTTGTGGGAGCAGTACTTC
J gene: TRBJ1-5; clone size: -; D gene: TRBD1; V gene: TRBV19; CDR3 protein: CASSGTGRDQPQHF; CDR3 DNA: TGTGCCAGTAGCGGGACAGGTCGGGATCAGCCCCAGCATTTT
J gene: TRBJ2-7; clone size: -; D gene: -; V gene: TRBV5-5; CDR3 protein: CASSSQRQAYEQYF; CDR3 DNA: TGTGCCAGCAGCTCCCAACGCCAGGCCTACGAGCAGTACTTC
J gene: TRBJ2-7; clone size: few; D gene: -; V gene: TRBV11-2; CDR3 protein: CASSLGAQGPYEQYF; CDR3 DNA: TGTGCCAGCAGCTTAGGGGCCCAAGGCCCCTACGAGCAGTACTTC
J gene: TRBJ2-2; clone size: -; D gene: -; V gene: TRBV12-5; CDR3 protein: CASGSRDTDLTGELFF; CDR3 DNA: TGTGCTAGTGGTTCCCGGGACACCGACCTCACCGGGGAGCTGTTTTTT
J gene: TRBJ2-3; clone size: -; D gene: TRBD1; V gene: TRBV30; CDR3 protein: CAWGTTGAGDTQYF; CDR3 DNA: TGTGCCTGGGGCACAACAGGGGCAGGAGATACGCAGTATTTT
J gene: TRBJ1-6; clone size: -; D gene: -; V gene: TRBV15; CDR3 protein: CATSRPRGHNSPLHF; CDR3 DNA: TGTGCCACCAGCAGACCCAGGGGTCATAATTCACCCCTCCACTTT
J gene: TRBJ2-1; clone size: -; D gene: TRBD2; V gene: TRBV18; CDR3 protein: CASSSAWEGLRFF; CDR3 DNA: TGTGCCAGCTCATCGGCGTGGGAGGGCCTGCGGTTCTTC
J gene: TRBJ1-5; clone size: once; D gene: -; V gene: TRBV27; CDR3 protein: CASSLFTGSNQPQHF; CDR3 DNA: TGTGCCAGCAGTTTATTCACAGGAAGCAATCAGCCCCAGCATTTT
J gene: TRBJ1-2; clone size: -; D gene: -; V gene: TRBV28; CDR3 protein: CASTQNFGYTF; CDR3 DNA: TGTGCCAGCACCCAGAATTTTGGCTACACCTTC